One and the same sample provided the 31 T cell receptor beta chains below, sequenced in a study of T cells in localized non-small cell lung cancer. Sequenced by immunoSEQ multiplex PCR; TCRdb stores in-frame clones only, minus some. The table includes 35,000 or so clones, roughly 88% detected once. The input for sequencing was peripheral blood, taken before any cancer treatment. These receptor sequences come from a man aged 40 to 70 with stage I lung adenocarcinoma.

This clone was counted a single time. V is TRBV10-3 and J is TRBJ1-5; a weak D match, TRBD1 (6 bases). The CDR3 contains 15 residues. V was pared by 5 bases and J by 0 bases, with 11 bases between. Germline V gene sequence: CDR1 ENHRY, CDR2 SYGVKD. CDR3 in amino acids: CAISRDKYSNQPQHF. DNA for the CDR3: TGTGCCATCAGTCGGGACAAATATAGCAATCAGCCCCAGCATTTT.

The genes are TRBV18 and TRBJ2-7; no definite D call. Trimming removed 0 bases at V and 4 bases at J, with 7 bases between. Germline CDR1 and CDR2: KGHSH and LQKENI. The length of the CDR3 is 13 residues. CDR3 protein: CASSPPAQYEQYF. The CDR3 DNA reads TGTGCCAGCTCACCACCGGCACAGTACGAGCAGTACTTC.

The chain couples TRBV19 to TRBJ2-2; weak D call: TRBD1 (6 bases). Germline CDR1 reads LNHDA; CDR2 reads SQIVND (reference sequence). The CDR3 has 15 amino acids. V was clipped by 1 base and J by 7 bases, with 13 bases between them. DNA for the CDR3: TGTGCCAGTAGTATAGTTTCACAGGGTGGCGGGGAGCTGTTTTTT. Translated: CASSIVSQGGGELFF.

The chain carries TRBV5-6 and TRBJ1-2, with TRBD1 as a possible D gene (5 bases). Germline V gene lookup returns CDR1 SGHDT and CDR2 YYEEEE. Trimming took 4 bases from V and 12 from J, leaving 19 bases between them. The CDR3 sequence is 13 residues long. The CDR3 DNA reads TGTGCCAGCAGCCGACGCGGGGACCTGTTAGACACCTTC. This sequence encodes CASSRRGDLLDTF.

The CDR3 spells CASSLGQHLYEQYF. The CDR3, as DNA: TGTGCCAGCAGTTTAGGGCAGCATTTATACGAGCAGTACTTC. The chain employs TRBV27 and TRBJ2-7, with no clear D. CDR1 and CDR2 from the germline V gene are MNHEY and SMNVEV (reference sequence). Trimming removed 2 bases from V and 4 bases from J, with 12 bases in between. CDR3 length: 14 residues.

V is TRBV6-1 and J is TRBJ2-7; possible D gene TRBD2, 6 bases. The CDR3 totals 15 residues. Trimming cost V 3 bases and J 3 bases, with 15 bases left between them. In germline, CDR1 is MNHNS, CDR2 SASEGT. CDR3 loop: CASSDLGGPDYEQYF. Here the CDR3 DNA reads TGTGCCAGCAGTGATCTGGGGGGACCTGACTACGAGCAGTACTTC.

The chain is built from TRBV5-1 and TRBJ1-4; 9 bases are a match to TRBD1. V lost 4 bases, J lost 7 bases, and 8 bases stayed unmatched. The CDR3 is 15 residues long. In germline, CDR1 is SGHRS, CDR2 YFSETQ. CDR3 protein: CASSLAGTGFEKLFF. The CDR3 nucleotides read TGCGCCAGCAGCCTGGCGGGGACAGGGTTTGAAAAACTGTTTTTT.

CDR3 in DNA: TGCGCCAGCAGAGCGGAAACTAGCGGGGGCCGAAACATTCAGTACTTC. Translating gives CASRAETSGGRNIQYF. V and J are TRBV5-1 and TRBJ2-4; 11 nucleotides align to TRBD2. V trimming: 5 bases; J trimming: 6 bases; junction bases outside the gene matches: 10. CDR1 is SGHRS and CDR2 is YFSETQ in the germline V gene. This CDR3 comprises 16 residues.

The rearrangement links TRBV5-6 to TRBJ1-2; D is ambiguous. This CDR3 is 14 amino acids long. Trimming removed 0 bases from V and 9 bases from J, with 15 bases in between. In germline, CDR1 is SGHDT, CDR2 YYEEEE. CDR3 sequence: CASSLGRSSRRYTF. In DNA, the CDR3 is TGTGCCAGCAGCTTGGGTCGCAGTTCTCGGCGCTACACCTTC.

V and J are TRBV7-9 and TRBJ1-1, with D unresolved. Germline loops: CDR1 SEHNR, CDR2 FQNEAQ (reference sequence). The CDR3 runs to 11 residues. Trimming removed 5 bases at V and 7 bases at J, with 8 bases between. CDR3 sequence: CASSPTGEAFF. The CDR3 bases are TGTGCCAGCAGCCCAACGGGTGAAGCTTTCTTT.

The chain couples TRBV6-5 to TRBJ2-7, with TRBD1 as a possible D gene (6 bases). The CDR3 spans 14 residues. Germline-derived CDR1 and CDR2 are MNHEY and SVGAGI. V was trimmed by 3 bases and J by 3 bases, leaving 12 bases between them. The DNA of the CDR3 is TGTGCCAGCAGTTATGGGACATTCGACTACGAGCAGTACTTC. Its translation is CASSYGTFDYEQYF.

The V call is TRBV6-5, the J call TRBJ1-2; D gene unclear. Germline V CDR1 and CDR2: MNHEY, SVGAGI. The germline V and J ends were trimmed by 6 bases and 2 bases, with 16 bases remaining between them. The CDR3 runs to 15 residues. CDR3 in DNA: TGTGCCAGCAGATACCTACCAGACATGAACTATGGCTACACCTTC. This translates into CASRYLPDMNYGYTF.

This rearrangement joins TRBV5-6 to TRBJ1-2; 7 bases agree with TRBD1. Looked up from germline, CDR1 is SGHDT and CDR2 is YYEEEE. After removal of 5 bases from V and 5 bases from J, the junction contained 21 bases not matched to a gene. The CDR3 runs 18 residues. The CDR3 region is CASRASRRQGPLIYGYTF. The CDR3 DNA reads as TGTGCCAGCAGAGCATCGAGAAGACAGGGCCCACTTATTTATGGCTACACCTTC.

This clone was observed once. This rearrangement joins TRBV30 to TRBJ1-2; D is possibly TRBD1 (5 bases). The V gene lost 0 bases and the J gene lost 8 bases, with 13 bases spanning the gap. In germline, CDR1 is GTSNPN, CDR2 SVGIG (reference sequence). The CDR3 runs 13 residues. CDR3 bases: TGTGCCTGGAGTGTCGGGGCGTCTGAGGGCTACACCTTC. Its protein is CAWSVGASEGYTF.

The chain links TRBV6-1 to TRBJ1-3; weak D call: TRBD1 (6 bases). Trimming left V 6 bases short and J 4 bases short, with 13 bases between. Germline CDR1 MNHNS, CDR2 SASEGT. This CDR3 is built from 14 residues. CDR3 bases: TGTGCCAGCAGGGAAACAGGGTCCGGAAACACCATATATTTT. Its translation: CASRETGSGNTIYF.

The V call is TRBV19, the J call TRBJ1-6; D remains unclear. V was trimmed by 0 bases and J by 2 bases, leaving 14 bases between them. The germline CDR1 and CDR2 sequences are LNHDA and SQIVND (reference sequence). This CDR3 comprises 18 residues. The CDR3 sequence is CASSIDYTGSAYNSPLHF. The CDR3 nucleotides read TGTGCCAGTAGTATAGATTATACGGGTTCGGCCTATAATTCACCCCTCCACTTT.

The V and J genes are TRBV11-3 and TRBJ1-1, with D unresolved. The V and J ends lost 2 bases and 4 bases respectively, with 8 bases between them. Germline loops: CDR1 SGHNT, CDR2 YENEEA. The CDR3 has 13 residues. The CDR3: CASSLSRSTEAFF. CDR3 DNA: TGTGCCAGCAGCTTAAGCAGGAGCACTGAAGCTTTCTTT.

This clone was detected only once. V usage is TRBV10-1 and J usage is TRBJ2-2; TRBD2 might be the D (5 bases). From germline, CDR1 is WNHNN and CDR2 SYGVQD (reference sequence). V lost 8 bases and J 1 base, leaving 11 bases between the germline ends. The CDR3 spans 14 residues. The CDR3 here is CASQRSGNTGELFF. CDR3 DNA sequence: TGCGCCAGCCAACGGAGCGGGAACACCGGGGAGCTGTTTTTT.

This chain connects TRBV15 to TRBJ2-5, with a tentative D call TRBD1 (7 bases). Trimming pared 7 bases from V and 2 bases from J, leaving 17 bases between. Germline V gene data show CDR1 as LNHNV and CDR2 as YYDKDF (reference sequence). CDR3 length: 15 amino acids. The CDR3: CATKLQGGFQETQYF. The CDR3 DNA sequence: TGTGCCACCAAACTTCAGGGGGGTTTTCAAGAGACCCAGTACTTC.

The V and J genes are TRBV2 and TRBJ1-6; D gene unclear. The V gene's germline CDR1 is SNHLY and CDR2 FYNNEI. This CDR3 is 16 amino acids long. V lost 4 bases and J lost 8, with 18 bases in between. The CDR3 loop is CASSGVKGGSDSPLHF. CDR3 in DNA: TGTGCCAGCAGTGGAGTCAAGGGAGGGTCGGATTCACCCCTCCACTTT.

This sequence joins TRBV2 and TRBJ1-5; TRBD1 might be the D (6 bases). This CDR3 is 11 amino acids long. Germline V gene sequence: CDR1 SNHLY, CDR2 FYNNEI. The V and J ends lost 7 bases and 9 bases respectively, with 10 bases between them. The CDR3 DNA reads TGTGCCAGCAACCTAGGGGGGCCCCAGCATTTT. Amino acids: CASNLGGPQHF.

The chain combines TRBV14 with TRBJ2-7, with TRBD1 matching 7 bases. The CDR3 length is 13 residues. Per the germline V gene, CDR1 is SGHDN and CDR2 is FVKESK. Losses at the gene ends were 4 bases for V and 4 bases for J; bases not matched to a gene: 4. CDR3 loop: CASSRSRGYEQYF. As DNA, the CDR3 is TGTGCCAGCAGCCGAAGCAGGGGGTACGAGCAGTACTTC.

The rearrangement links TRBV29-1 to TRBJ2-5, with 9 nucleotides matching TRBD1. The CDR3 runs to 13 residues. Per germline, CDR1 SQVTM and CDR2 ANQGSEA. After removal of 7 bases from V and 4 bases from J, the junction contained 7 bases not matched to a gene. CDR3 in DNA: TGCAGCGCCGCGGACAGGGGTGGAGAGACCCAGTACTTC. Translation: CSAADRGGETQYF.

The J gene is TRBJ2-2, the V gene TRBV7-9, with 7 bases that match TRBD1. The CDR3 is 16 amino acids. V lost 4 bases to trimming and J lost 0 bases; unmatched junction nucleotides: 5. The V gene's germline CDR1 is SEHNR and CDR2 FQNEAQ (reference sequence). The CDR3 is CASSWRQGSNTGELFF. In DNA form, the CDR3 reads TGTGCCAGCAGCTGGAGACAGGGTTCGAACACCGGGGAGCTGTTTTTT.

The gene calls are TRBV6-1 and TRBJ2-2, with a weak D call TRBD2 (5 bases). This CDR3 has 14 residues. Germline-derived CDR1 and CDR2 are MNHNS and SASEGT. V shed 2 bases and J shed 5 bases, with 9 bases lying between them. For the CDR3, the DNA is TGTGCCAGCAGTGAACTAGCCCGAACCGGGGAGCTGTTTTTT. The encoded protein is CASSELARTGELFF.

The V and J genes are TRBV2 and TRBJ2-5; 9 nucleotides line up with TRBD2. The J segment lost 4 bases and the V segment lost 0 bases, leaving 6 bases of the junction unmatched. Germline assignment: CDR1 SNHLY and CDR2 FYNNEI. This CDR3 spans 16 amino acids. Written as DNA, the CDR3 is TGTGCCAGCAGTGAAGCGGTGGGACTAGCAGGAGAGACCCAGTACTTC. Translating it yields CASSEAVGLAGETQYF.

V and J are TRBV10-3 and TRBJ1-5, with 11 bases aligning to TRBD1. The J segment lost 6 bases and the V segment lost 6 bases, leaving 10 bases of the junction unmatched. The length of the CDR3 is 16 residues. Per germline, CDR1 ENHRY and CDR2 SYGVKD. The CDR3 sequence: CAISSGVGTGGQPQHF. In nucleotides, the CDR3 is TGTGCCATCAGCTCTGGGGTGGGGACAGGGGGTCAGCCCCAGCATTTT.

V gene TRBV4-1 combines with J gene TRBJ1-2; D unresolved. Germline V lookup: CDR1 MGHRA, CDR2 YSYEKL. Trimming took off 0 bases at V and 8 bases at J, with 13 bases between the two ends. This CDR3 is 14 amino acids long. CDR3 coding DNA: TGCGCCAGCAGCCAAGATTTGGCCTTGGGGGGCTACACCTTC. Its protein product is CASSQDLALGGYTF.

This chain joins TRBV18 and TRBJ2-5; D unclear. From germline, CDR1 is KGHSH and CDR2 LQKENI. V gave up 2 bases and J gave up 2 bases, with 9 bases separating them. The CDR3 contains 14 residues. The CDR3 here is CASSPNRLQETQYF. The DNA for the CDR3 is TGTGCCAGCTCACCAAATAGACTTCAAGAGACCCAGTACTTC.

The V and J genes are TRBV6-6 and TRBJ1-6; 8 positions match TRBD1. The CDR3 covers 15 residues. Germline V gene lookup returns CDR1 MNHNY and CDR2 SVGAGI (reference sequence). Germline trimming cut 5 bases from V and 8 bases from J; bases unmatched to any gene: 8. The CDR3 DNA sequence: TGTGCCAGCAGTCATACAGGGGGTTTGGATTCACCCCTCCACTTT. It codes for CASSHTGGLDSPLHF.

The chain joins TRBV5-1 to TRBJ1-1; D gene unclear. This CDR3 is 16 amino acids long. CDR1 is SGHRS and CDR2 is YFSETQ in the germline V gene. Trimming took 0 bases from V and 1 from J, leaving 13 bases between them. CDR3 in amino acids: CASSLAEWRRNTEAFF. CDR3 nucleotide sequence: TGCGCCAGCAGCTTGGCCGAGTGGCGGAGGAACACTGAAGCTTTCTTT.